Listed below are T cell receptor beta chains from one sample, sequenced in a study of T-cell memory formation after mild COVID-19. TCRdb reprocessed the 5' RACE reads with MiXCR, giving one entry per CDR3 protein. The repertoire holds 140,000 to 150,000 distinct CDR3 sequences, around 25% seen once, with less than 25% in the top ten. The sample consisted of PBMCs or a T cell subset sorted from them (not recorded which). These receptors were collected from an adult woman who had mild COVID-19 (a few samples of this study predate the infection). Cell type and time point are not known. Each CDR3 is given with its conserved first and last residue. A D gene is named only where the DNA matches it firmly. Only part of the rows carry a size: once, few, many, or a class if the clone is expanded.

d_call	v_call	clone_size	j_call	cdr3_nt	cdr3_aa
TRBD2	TRBV11-2	NA	TRBJ2-1	TGTGCCAGCAGCTTAGCCGGGGGGGGTAGTGAGCAGTTCTTC	CASSLAGGGSEQFF
TRBD1	TRBV7-2	few	TRBJ1-4	TGTGCCAGCAGCACAGGGGGACAGCGTAATGAAAAACTGTTTTTT	CASSTGGQRNEKLFF
NA	TRBV4-1	NA	TRBJ1-4	TGCGCCAGCAGCCAAGGCAGGATGGGTAATGAAAAACTGTTTTTT	CASSQGRMGNEKLFF
NA	TRBV24-1	NA	TRBJ1-1	TGTGCCACCAGTGATTTGAACACAGGTGAAGCTTTCTTT	CATSDLNTGEAFF
NA	TRBV19	NA	TRBJ2-1	TGTGCCAGTCACTACGGGAATGAGCAGTTCTTC	CASHYGNEQFF
NA	TRBV4-3	NA	TRBJ2-3	TGCGCCAGCAGCCAAGATCGGAGGGGGGTGTCCACAGATACGCAGTATTTT	CASSQDRRGVSTDTQYF
NA	TRBV7-8	NA	TRBJ1-1	TGTGCCAGCAGCTTAAGTACAGTTCAGATGAACACTGAAGCTTTCTTT	CASSLSTVQMNTEAFF
NA	TRBV7-6	NA	TRBJ1-2	TGTGCCAGCAGCTCATCGACAGGACCCCTAAACTATGGCTACACCTTC	CASSSSTGPLNYGYTF
NA	TRBV29-1	NA	TRBJ2-7	TGCAGCGTTAGGGGAAGCTACGAGCAGTACTTC	CSVRGSYEQYF
TRBD1	TRBV12-3/TRBV12-4	NA	TRBJ1-1	TGTGCCAGCAGTTTAAACCCAGGGGGGACTGAAGCTTTCTTT	CASSLNPGGTEAFF
NA	TRBV5-6	few	TRBJ1-1	TGTGCCAGCAGCTTGGATGAAAGTCGTGCCCAGGCTGAAGCTTTCTTT	CASSLDESRAQAEAFF
NA	TRBV24-1	NA	TRBJ2-1	TGTGCCACGATGGACCGCTACAATGAGCAGTTCTTC	CATMDRYNEQFF
TRBD2	TRBV2	few	TRBJ2-7	TGTGCCAGTAGAGTGGTAGGACTAGCGGGTTACGAGCAGTACTTC	CASRVVGLAGYEQYF
TRBD1	TRBV6-5	few	TRBJ2-5	TGTGCCAGCAGTTCCGGGACAGCCCGGTCGGCCCAGTACTTC	CASSSGTARSAQYF
NA	TRBV11-3	many	TRBJ2-3	TGTGCCAGCAGCCCGATGAGAGGTTCGTCGAGCACAGATACGCAGTATTTT	CASSPMRGSSSTDTQYF
TRBD2	TRBV2	NA	TRBJ2-3	TGTGCCAGCAGTGAGACTAGCGGGGACAACACAGATACGCAGTATTTT	CASSETSGDNTDTQYF
NA	TRBV12-3/TRBV12-4	NA	TRBJ1-1	TGTGCCACCCTGGGGGGGAGTACTGAAGCTTTCTTT	CATLGGSTEAFF
NA	TRBV9	once	TRBJ2-7	TGTGCCAGCAGCCCCGGGGCGGCCTCCTACGAGCAGTACTTC	CASSPGAASYEQYF
NA	TRBV20-1	NA	TRBJ2-7	TGCAGTGCTAGAGCTCGGGCAGGGAGCTCCTACGAGCAGTACTTC	CSARARAGSSYEQYF
TRBD2	TRBV27	NA	TRBJ2-7	TGTGCCAGCAGTCCTCTCACGGTAGCGGGAGTGGGGCAGTACTTC	CASSPLTVAGVGQYF
NA	TRBV6-1	NA	TRBJ2-7	TGTGCCAGCAGTGAAGGGGGGGCAGGGTTTTCCTACGAGCAGTACTTC	CASSEGGAGFSYEQYF
NA	TRBV3-1	NA	TRBJ2-5	TGTGCCAGCAGCCAAGAGGGAAGGCGGGAGACCCAGTACTTC	CASSQEGRRETQYF
NA	TRBV29-1	many	TRBJ1-2	TGCAGCGTTCTCGGGGGGGAAGTGGATGGCTACACCTTC	CSVLGGEVDGYTF
NA	TRBV9	few	TRBJ2-5	TGTGCCAGCAGCGTCCCGGGAGTGGGGTTGTTAGAGACCCAGTACTTC	CASSVPGVGLLETQYF
TRBD2	TRBV4-1	NA	TRBJ2-5	TGCGCCAGCAGCCACTTTGGGACTAGCGGGGGAGAAGAGACCCAGTACTTC	CASSHFGTSGGEETQYF
TRBD2	TRBV6-4	NA	TRBJ2-1	TGTGCCAGCAGTGAAGGCGGGGGACTAGAGCAGTTCTTC	CASSEGGGLEQFF
TRBD2	TRBV6-5	few	TRBJ2-1	TGTGCCAGCAGTTCTAGCGGGTCATTCTCCTACAATGAGCAGTTCTTC	CASSSSGSFSYNEQFF
NA	TRBV20-1	few	TRBJ1-5	TGCAGTGCTAAGGAGGGGACCGTCAATCAGCCCCAGCATTTT	CSAKEGTVNQPQHF
NA	TRBV5-1	NA	TRBJ2-7	TGCGCCAGCAGCTCGCCGGGACGAGGGCCTTACGAGCAGTACTTC	CASSSPGRGPYEQYF
NA	TRBV5-4	once	TRBJ2-3	TGTGCCAGCAGCTATGCGCGGGGTTTGGGGGGCCGGACAGATACGCAGTATTTT	CASSYARGLGGRTDTQYF
NA	TRBV4-1	NA	TRBJ1-1	TGCGCCAGCAGCTTAGCGCGTGAAGCTTTCTTT	CASSLAREAFF
NA	TRBV5-5	many	TRBJ1-2	TGTGCCAGCAGCTTGGAAGTATATTCTAACTATGGCTACACCTTC	CASSLEVYSNYGYTF
NA	TRBV7-9	NA	TRBJ1-2	TGTGCCACGCAGGAAGAGGACTATGGCTACACCTTC	CATQEEDYGYTF
NA	TRBV27	few	TRBJ2-2	TGTGCCAGCAGGGGATTTGCGGGATTGGTCGGGGAGCTGTTTTTT	CASRGFAGLVGELFF
TRBD1	TRBV4-2	NA	TRBJ2-7	TGTGCCAGCAGCCCAAGGGACAGGGGGGAGCAGTACTTC	CASSPRDRGEQYF
NA	TRBV12-3/TRBV12-4	few	TRBJ2-7	TGTGCCAGCAGTTTAACCGGAGGGGAGCAGTACTTC	CASSLTGGEQYF